Below, 23 T cell receptor beta chains from the same sample are listed, as sequenced in a study of blood T cell repertoires in COVID-19. Some clones are missing from TCRdb's copy, which holds only in-frame ones; the method was immunoSEQ multiplex PCR. The table shows hundreds of thousands of clones, with 75% to 90% occurring only once. The specimen sequenced was peripheral blood. The receptors stem from a woman in her fifties or sixties who had recovered from COVID-19.

The chain links TRBV6-5 to TRBJ2-5; TRBD1 aligns across 7 bases. J gave up 6 bases and V 10 bases, and 14 bases lay outside the gene matches. Germline V gene data show CDR1 as MNHEY and CDR2 as SVGAGI. There are 14 residues in the CDR3. The CDR3 bases are TGTGCCACCACCGCAGTAGGGGGCGGAAAGACCCAGTACTTC. Amino acids: CATTAVGGGKTQYF.

The chain employs TRBV29-1 and TRBJ2-7, with D tentatively TRBD2 (5 bases). Germline V gene lookup returns CDR1 SQVTM and CDR2 ANQGSEA. Trimming left V 3 bases short and J 5 bases short, with 8 bases between. This CDR3 region has 11 residues. DNA of the CDR3: TGCAGCGTTGAGAGCGGCCACGAGCAGTACTTC. Translated: CSVESGHEQYF.

The V call is TRBV16, the J call TRBJ1-2; a possible D gene is TRBD1 (5 bases). Trimming removed 4 bases from V and 2 bases from J, with 23 bases in between. The CDR3 is 18 amino acids. Germline V gives CDR1 KGHSY, CDR2 FQNENV. Here the CDR3 DNA reads TGTGCCAGCAGCCGCGCGGACACCCGAAACCTCCTAAACTATGGCTACACCTTC. Its protein is CASSRADTRNLLNYGYTF.

The chain links TRBV11-1 to TRBJ2-2; 10 bases are a match to TRBD2. The ends lost 5 bases at V and 5 bases at J; junction bases unmatched: 8. The length of the CDR3 is 16 residues. Per the germline V gene, CDR1 is SGHAT and CDR2 is FQDESV (reference sequence). The CDR3 reads CASSGLAERGTGELFF. The CDR3 nucleotides read TGTGCCAGCAGCGGACTAGCGGAACGGGGAACCGGGGAGCTGTTTTTT.

V usage is TRBV28 and J usage is TRBJ2-4; 7 bases align to TRBD1. The CDR3 has 14 amino acids. Germline CDR1 and CDR2: MDHEN and SYDVKM. V shed 7 bases and J 6 bases; nucleotides not matched to a gene: 9. The CDR3 sequence: CASTTGQLTNIQYF. CDR3 sequence (DNA): TGTGCCAGCACCACGGGACAGTTAACAAACATTCAGTACTTC.

This rearrangement joins TRBV3-1 (or the pseudogene TRBV3-2) to TRBJ1-1, with D perhaps matching TRBD1 (5 bases). This CDR3 is 15 amino acids long. Germline V CDR1 and CDR2: LGHDT, YNNKEL (reference sequence). Between the trimmed V and J ends, which lost 2 bases and 1 base, there was a span of 11 bases. Written as DNA, the CDR3 is TGTGCCAGCAGCCAATGGTCAGGGCAGAACACTGAAGCTTTCTTT. Translating it yields CASSQWSGQNTEAFF.

The J gene is TRBJ2-7, the V gene TRBV6-1, with 9 nucleotides matching TRBD1. Trimming removed 2 bases from V and 8 bases from J; junction bases left unmatched: 7. This CDR3 contains 14 residues. CDR1 and CDR2 from the germline V gene are MNHNS and SASEGT. The CDR3 loop is CASSEQPGQGKQYF. Here the CDR3 DNA reads TGTGCCAGCAGTGAACAGCCGGGACAGGGAAAGCAGTACTTC.

The chain links TRBV7-9 to TRBJ1-1; 12 positions agree with TRBD1. The CDR3 spans 15 residues. The germline CDR1 and CDR2 sequences are SEHNR and FQNEAQ (reference sequence). Trimming took 4 bases from V and 4 from J; bases not matched to a gene: 4. CDR3 nucleotide sequence: TGTGCCAGCAGCTCGGGACAGGGGGCTAGCACTGAAGCTTTCTTT. Translating it yields CASSSGQGASTEAFF.

The CDR3, as DNA: TGTGCCAGCAGTCAGGATGATACCTATGAGCAGTTCTTC. This encodes CASSQDDTYEQFF. The chain couples TRBV6-4 to TRBJ2-1; D gene uncertain. Looked up from germline, CDR1 is MRHNA and CDR2 is SNTAGT. Trimming took off 5 bases at V and 8 bases at J, with 13 bases between the two ends. The CDR3 sequence is 13 residues long.

This clone has just a few counts. The V and J genes are TRBV4-2 and TRBJ2-6, with D perhaps TRBD1 (6 bases). V lost 0 bases, J lost 0 bases, and 12 bases lay in between. The CDR3 totals 18 residues. Germline CDR1 reads LGHNA; CDR2 reads YNFKEQ. The CDR3 region is CASSQDRQVFSGANVLTF. CDR3 coding DNA: TGTGCCAGCAGCCAAGATAGACAGGTGTTCTCTGGGGCCAACGTCCTGACTTTC.

The chain combines TRBV29-1 with TRBJ1-2; the D gene is possibly TRBD1 (5 bases). Deletions cut 6 bases from V and 7 bases from J, with 12 bases between. Germline-derived CDR1 and CDR2 are SQVTM and ANQGSEA. CDR3 size: 11 residues. The CDR3 reads CSVREDSGYTF. CDR3 nucleotide sequence: TGCAGCGTACGCGAAGACAGTGGCTACACCTTC.

The CDR3 DNA follows: TGTGCCAGCAGTTCCCCGCGGGGGGACAGGGGGTCCTACGAGCAGTACTTC. Its protein product is CASSSPRGDRGSYEQYF. The chain carries TRBV28 and TRBJ2-7, with TRBD1 matching over 11 bases. CDR3 length equals 17 residues. V was pared by 4 bases and J by 1 base, with 9 bases of the junction left unmatched. CDR1 MDHEN and CDR2 SYDVKM come from the germline V gene. The variable domain in full, completed from reference TRBV28 and TRBJ2-7, reads DVKVTQSSRYLVKRTGEKVFLECVQDMDHENMFWYRQDPGLGLRLIYFSYDVKMKEKGDIPEGYSVSREKKERFSLILESASTNQTSMYLCASSSPRGDRGSYEQYFGPGTRLTVT.

Comment on this clone: This sample includes further DNA sequences coding for the same CDR3. The chain combines TRBV18 with TRBJ1-5; possible D gene TRBD1, 5 bases. Germline-derived CDR1 and CDR2 are KGHSH and LQKENI. The V and J ends lost 6 bases and 3 bases respectively, with 9 bases between them. This CDR3 contains 13 residues. The CDR3: CASSLQVNQPQHF. The CDR3 coding sequence is TGTGCCAGCTCGCTACAGGTCAATCAGCCCCAGCATTTT.

The rearrangement links TRBV19 to TRBJ1-2; 7 positions agree with TRBD1. The germline V gene has CDR1 LNHDA and CDR2 SQIVND (reference sequence). Trimming cost V 4 bases and J 5 bases; bases outside gene matches: 7. The CDR3 has 14 amino acids. The CDR3 spells CASSTDRKGYGYTF. The CDR3 nucleotides are TGTGCCAGTAGTACGGACAGGAAAGGATATGGCTACACCTTC.

The chain combines TRBV10-3 with TRBJ1-5; 8 nucleotides match TRBD1. This CDR3 comprises 14 residues. Germline V gene data show CDR1 as ENHRY and CDR2 as SYGVKD. V shed 3 bases, J shed 6 bases, and the junction held 4 bases outside the gene matches. Here the CDR3 DNA reads TGTGCCATCAGTGATGGACAGGGAATTCAGCCCCAGCATTTT. Translation gives CAISDGQGIQPQHF.

This clone was detected only a few times. The rearrangement joins TRBV5-1 to TRBJ1-4, with D perhaps TRBD1 (5 bases). Germline loops: CDR1 SGHRS, CDR2 YFSETQ. This CDR3 has 15 residues. The V gene lost 4 bases and the J gene lost 7 bases, with 17 bases spanning the gap. In DNA form, the CDR3 reads TGCGCCAGCAGCCCGGGTGCGGCGGGGGGTGAAAAACTGTTTTTT. Its protein product is CASSPGAAGGEKLFF.

The chain links TRBV19 to TRBJ1-6; D is possibly TRBD1 (5 bases). CDR1 is LNHDA and CDR2 is SQIVND in the germline V gene (reference sequence). V was clipped by 3 bases and J by 9 bases, with 12 bases between them. CDR3 size: 14 residues. CDR3 DNA: TGTGCCAGTAGTATCCTGGCCCAGGGTTCACCCCTCCACTTT. This translates into CASSILAQGSPLHF. Drawing the rest from reference TRBV19 and TRBJ1-6, the complete variable domain is DGGITQSPKYLFRKEGQNVTLSCEQNLNHDAMYWYRQDPGQGLRLIYYSQIVNDFQKGDIAEGYSVSREKKESFPLTVTSAQKNPTAFYLCASSILAQGSPLHFGNGTRLTVT.

The chain joins TRBV5-4 to TRBJ2-5, with TRBD1 identical over 12 bases. Germline V gene data show CDR1 as SGHNT and CDR2 as YYREEE (reference sequence). The V segment lost 4 bases and the J segment 2 bases; nucleotides outside the gene matches: 9. The length of the CDR3 is 17 residues. The CDR3 protein is CASSGGQGAPGQETQYF. The DNA for the CDR3 is TGTGCCAGCAGCGGGGGACAGGGGGCGCCGGGTCAAGAGACCCAGTACTTC.

The J gene is TRBJ1-1, the V gene TRBV6-5; D is possibly TRBD1 (6 bases). CDR3 size: 15 residues. CDR1 is MNHEY, CDR2 SVGAGI, per germline. Trimming removed 6 bases at V and 3 bases at J, with 17 bases between. The CDR3 DNA sequence: TGTGCCAGCAGGTTAATGAGGCAGGGGTACACTGAAGCTTTCTTT. This sequence encodes CASRLMRQGYTEAFF.

The chain carries TRBV5-5 and TRBJ2-5; the D gene is possibly TRBD1 (7 bases). This CDR3 comprises 17 residues. V lost 0 bases and J lost 2, with 17 bases in between. Germline CDR1 and CDR2: SGHKS and YYEKEE (reference sequence). The CDR3 loop reads CASSLGWQGGAQETQYF. CDR3 in DNA: TGTGCCAGCAGCTTGGGGTGGCAGGGGGGCGCACAAGAGACCCAGTACTTC.

A few counts support this clone. This chain connects TRBV4-1 to TRBJ2-2, with TRBD2 matching over 10 bases. CDR3 length equals 15 residues. V shed 4 bases and J 8 bases; nucleotides not matched to a gene: 7. The V gene's germline CDR1 is MGHRA and CDR2 YSYEKL. The CDR3 here is CASSPSGGSGGELFF. In DNA, the CDR3 is TGCGCCAGCAGCCCTAGCGGGGGCTCAGGAGGGGAGCTGTTTTTT.

CDR3 residues: CASSLARGFGYTF. DNA for the CDR3: TGTGCCAGCAGCTTGGCCAGGGGGTTCGGCTACACCTTC. V usage is TRBV11-1 and J usage is TRBJ1-2, with 7 bases aligning to TRBD1. With 3 bases clipped from V and 8 bases from J, the junction kept 6 bases outside the gene matches. This CDR3 has 13 residues. The germline V gene has CDR1 SGHAT and CDR2 FQDESV (reference sequence).

V gene TRBV11-2 combines with J gene TRBJ2-7; D gene unclear. CDR3 length: 15 residues. Trimming removed 0 bases from V and 0 bases from J, with 9 bases in between. The germline CDR1 and CDR2 sequences are SGHAT and FQNNGV. The CDR3 protein is CASSLDLIVSYEQYF. In DNA form, the CDR3 reads TGTGCCAGCAGCTTAGATCTGATAGTCTCCTACGAGCAGTACTTC.